The clone carrying this TCR beta chain was seen a handful of times. Its specificity is unknown. Sequenced by immunoSEQ multiplex PCR; TCRdb stores in-frame clones only, minus some. The sample includes approximately 13,000 clones, approximately 71% of them seen just once. The record originates from a study of chemoradiotherapy in HPV16-positive cancers. Broader study findings: During treatment, candidate HPV-specific clones and E7-related motifs expanded in tumor. The functional HPV-specific definition rests on just two HPV16-positive patients. In HPV16-positive patients, HPV-responsive T-cell expansion tracked better recurrence-free survival.

CDR1 and CDR2 from the germline V gene are SGHNT and YYREEE (reference sequence). Losses at the gene ends were 4 bases for V and 8 bases for J; bases not matched to a gene: 9. CDR3 length: 14 residues. Repeated repertoire sampling spanned the course of chemoradiotherapy. The sample was taken from a patient who underwent chemoradiotherapy. The chain couples TRBV5-4 to TRBJ1-2; 9 nucleotides line up with TRBD1. This sequence was found in a human donor with HPV-associated anogenital cancer. The CDR3 spells CASSVGTGLWGYTF. CDR3 in DNA: TGTGCCAGCAGCGTCGGGACAGGGTTGTGGGGCTACACCTTC.